Below are 24 T cell receptor beta chains sequenced from a single sample in a study of siplizumab effects on memory and regulatory T cells. The protocol was immunoSEQ multiplex PCR, while the TCRdb copy is restricted to in-frame clones and leaves out a portion. The sample has over 100,000 clones; approximately 90% are singletons. The sequencing input was Tregs sorted from blood. The receptor source for this set is a human donor in good health.

The V gene is TRBV7-9, the J gene TRBJ1-2; tentative D call: TRBD1 (6 bases). Trimming cost V 3 bases and J 8 bases, with 22 bases left between them. This CDR3 has 16 amino acids. The germline gives CDR1 SEHNR, CDR2 FQNEAQ (reference sequence). CDR3 protein: CASSFWGAIPERGYTF. CDR3 bases: TGTGCCAGCAGCTTTTGGGGGGCTATTCCTGAAAGGGGCTACACCTTC. Supplemented by reference TRBV7-9 and TRBJ1-2, the full variable domain reads DTGVSQNPRHKITKRGQNVTFRCDPISEHNRLYWYRQTLGQGPEFLTYFQNEAQLEKSRLLSDRFSAERPKGSFSTLEIQRTEQGDSAMYLCASSFWGAIPERGYTFGSGTRLTVV.

V usage is TRBV5-1 and J usage is TRBJ2-7; TRBD2 agrees at 7 bases. CDR1 and CDR2 (germline): SGHRS, YFSETQ. The V gene end was trimmed by 3 bases and the J gene end by 2 bases; junction bases not matched to a gene: 5. The CDR3 covers 14 residues. CDR3 DNA: TGCGCCAGCAGCTGGGGGAGGGGAGCCTACGAGCAGTACTTC. Protein: CASSWGRGAYEQYF. Combining the CDR3 with reference TRBV5-1 and TRBJ2-7 gives the whole variable domain KAGVTQTPRYLIKTRGQQVTLSCSPISGHRSVSWYQQTPGQGLQFLFEYFSETQRNKGNFPGRFSGRQFSNSRSEMNVSTLELGDSALYLCASSWGRGAYEQYFGPGTRLTVT.

This chain links TRBV2 with TRBJ2-7; weak D call: TRBD1 (5 bases). The germline CDR1 and CDR2 sequences are SNHLY and FYNNEI. This CDR3 has 15 residues. Trimming removed 3 bases from V and 7 bases from J, with 19 bases in between. The CDR3 region is CASSEFQGEVREQYF. In nucleotides, the CDR3 is TGTGCCAGCAGTGAGTTCCAGGGCGAGGTGCGGGAGCAGTACTTC.

The chain combines TRBV19 with TRBJ1-1; the D gene is possibly TRBD1 (5 bases). Germline V CDR1 and CDR2: LNHDA, SQIVND (reference sequence). The CDR3 sequence is 16 residues long. The V end was cut by 9 bases, the J end by 0 bases, with 20 bases between. The CDR3 DNA follows: TGTGCCAGCCTTACGGCGAAGGGGATACTGAACACTGAAGCTTTCTTT. Encoded protein: CASLTAKGILNTEAFF.

The V gene is TRBV18, the J gene TRBJ2-2; D might be TRBD1 (5 bases). CDR1 KGHSH and CDR2 LQKENI come from the germline V gene. V shed 1 base and J shed 6 bases, with 12 bases lying between them. The length of the CDR3 is 15 residues. In nucleotides, the CDR3 is TGTGCCAGCTCACCACAGGGGATGTTCGCCGGGGAGCTGTTTTTT. This codes for CASSPQGMFAGELFF. The full variable domain, its missing parts supplied by reference TRBV18 and TRBJ2-2, is NAGVMQNPRHLVRRRGQEARLRCSPMKGHSHVYWYRQLPEEGLKFMVYLQKENIIDESGMPKERFSAEFPKEGPSILRIQQVVRGDSAAYFCASSPQGMFAGELFFGEGSRLTVL.

The V call is TRBV5-1, the J call TRBJ1-2, with TRBD1 matching 11 bases. CDR1 is SGHRS and CDR2 is YFSETQ in the germline V gene. This CDR3 is 14 amino acids long. V lost 3 bases and J lost 7; bases outside the gene matches: 5. CDR3 loop: CASSWDRGTGGYTF. In DNA form, the CDR3 reads TGCGCCAGCAGCTGGGACAGGGGGACAGGTGGCTACACCTTC.

This clone was picked up one time. This chain uses TRBV29-1 with TRBJ2-1; TRBD1 agrees at 8 bases. CDR3 size: 15 residues. V lost 5 bases to trimming and J lost 0 bases; unmatched junction nucleotides: 6. The germline CDR1 and CDR2 sequences are SQVTM and ANQGSEA. DNA of the CDR3: TGCAGCGTTAGACCCGGACAGGGCTCCTACAATGAGCAGTTCTTC. As protein: CSVRPGQGSYNEQFF.

The chain links TRBV4-1 to TRBJ2-1; TRBD2 matches at 8 bases. The V gene's germline CDR1 is MGHRA and CDR2 YSYEKL. Unmatched junction bases numbered 9, after V lost 0 bases and J lost 5 bases. The CDR3 runs 17 residues. The DNA of the CDR3 is TGCGCCAGCAGCCAAGATCCCCCGGGAGGGCTCGACAATGAGCAGTTCTTC. Translating gives CASSQDPPGGLDNEQFF.

V gene TRBV5-1 combines with J gene TRBJ2-3; 8 bases map to TRBD1. J lost 4 bases, V lost 0 bases, and 7 bases had no gene match. The CDR3 totals 16 residues. Germline V CDR1 and CDR2: SGHRS, YFSETQ. The CDR3 spells CASSLVLGQEADTQYF. The CDR3 DNA reads as TGCGCCAGCAGCTTGGTGTTGGGACAGGAGGCAGATACGCAGTATTTT.

This clone was seen only once. The rearrangement joins TRBV9 to TRBJ2-7; 10 bases map to TRBD1. Trimming took 4 bases from V and 4 from J; bases not matched to a gene: 8. CDR1 is SGDLS and CDR2 is YYNGEE in the germline V gene. The CDR3 extends over 15 amino acids. In nucleotides, the CDR3 is TGTGCCAGCAGCTTCTCGACAGGGGGCATTTACGAGCAGTACTTC. Encoded protein: CASSFSTGGIYEQYF.

This clone was seen just once. This chain joins TRBV6-6 and TRBJ2-5; D remains unclear. The CDR3 spans 12 residues. The V end lost 0 bases, the J end lost 2 bases, and 1 base lay between the germline ends. From germline, CDR1 is MNHNY and CDR2 SVGAGI (reference sequence). The CDR3 DNA is TGTGCCAGCAGTTACTCACAAGAGACCCAGTACTTC. Translating gives CASSYSQETQYF.

The rearrangement uses TRBV9 and TRBJ2-1; a possible D gene is TRBD1 (6 bases). The germline CDR1 and CDR2 sequences are SGDLS and YYNGEE. Deletions cut 0 bases from V and 3 bases from J, with 16 bases between. The CDR3 covers 17 residues. Here the CDR3 DNA reads TGTGCCAGCAGCGTAGCTTGGGGGACACCCGGCTACAATGAGCAGTTCTTC. Protein sequence: CASSVAWGTPGYNEQFF.

V and J are TRBV28 and TRBJ2-1; D is ambiguous. The V end lost 5 bases, the J end lost 0 bases, and 11 bases lay between the germline ends. This CDR3 is built from 15 residues. Germline V lookup: CDR1 MDHEN, CDR2 SYDVKM. CDR3 in amino acids: CASSLREASYNEQFF. The CDR3 DNA is TGTGCCAGCAGTCTAAGGGAAGCCTCCTACAATGAGCAGTTCTTC.

This clone was found once. The chain joins TRBV12-5 to TRBJ1-1; 7 nucleotides align to TRBD1. The CDR3 is 16 amino acids. Germline trimming cut 3 bases from V and 1 base from J; bases unmatched to any gene: 8. Germline V CDR1 and CDR2: LGHNT, FRNRAP. In nucleotides, the CDR3 is TGTGCTAGTGGTTTTGAGCCCAGACAGGGGAACACTGAAGCTTTCTTT. The encoded protein is CASGFEPRQGNTEAFF.

This chain links TRBV5-1 with TRBJ2-1, with D possibly being TRBD2 (6 bases). Germline CDR1 and CDR2: SGHRS and YFSETQ. V dropped 0 bases and J dropped 12 bases, with 16 bases sitting between them. CDR3 length: 14 residues. CDR3 residues: CASSLGVTSPRQFF. The CDR3 nucleotides are TGCGCCAGCAGCTTGGGGGTGACTAGTCCAAGGCAGTTCTTC.

The rearrangement joins TRBV10-3 to TRBJ2-7, with 14 bases lining up with TRBD2. From germline, CDR1 is ENHRY and CDR2 SYGVKD. The CDR3 is 17 amino acids. The junction had 9 bases not matched to a gene; V was cut back by 4 bases and J by 4 bases. The CDR3 nucleotides are TGTGCCATCAGTGGAGCCGAAGGGACTAGCGGGAGTTACGAGCAGTACTTC. This encodes CAISGAEGTSGSYEQYF.

Remarks on this clone: Given the absence of the conserved phenylalanine or tryptophan at the CDR3 end, a read error is likely. No DNA is shown, since the ends of the CDR3 on it are uncertain; the CDR3 is the one TCRdb lists. This chain joins TRBV25-1 and TRBJ1-6. The CDR3 contains 9 residues when both ends are counted. CDR1 and CDR2 (germline): MGHDK, SYGVNS. The CDR3 reads CASSPGPPV.

The chain joins TRBV6-1 to TRBJ2-1; 9 nucleotides line up with TRBD1. Germline CDR1 MNHNS, CDR2 SASEGT. The V and J ends lost 8 bases and 3 bases, in that order; junction bases with no gene match: 5. The CDR3 totals 14 residues. The DNA for the CDR3 is TGTGCCAGCTCGGGACAGGGCTACTACAATGAGCAGTTCTTC. It yields the protein CASSGQGYYNEQFF.

The rearrangement links TRBV5-1 to TRBJ2-6; D assignment may be TRBD1 or TRBD2 (5 bases each). This CDR3 has 15 residues. Germline values: CDR1 SGHRS, CDR2 YFSETQ. V was clipped by 4 bases and J by 4 bases, with 12 bases between them. The CDR3 DNA sequence: TGCGCCAGCAGCATCGGGACGTTGGGGGCCAACGTCCTGACTTTC. It yields the protein CASSIGTLGANVLTF.

V and J are TRBV30 and TRBJ1-4; the D gene is possibly TRBD1 (6 bases). Trimming cost V 2 bases and J 4 bases, with 11 bases left between them. Germline CDR1 GTSNPN, CDR2 SVGIG (reference sequence). The CDR3 covers 14 residues. In DNA form, the CDR3 reads TGTGCCTGGAGTCGGGGGCAGGGTAATGAAAAACTGTTTTTT. Amino acid sequence: CAWSRGQGNEKLFF.

The chain carries TRBV6-1 and TRBJ1-1; no reliable D call. The CDR3 has 13 residues. Germline lookup yields CDR1 MNHNS and CDR2 SASEGT. V dropped 6 bases and J dropped 5 bases, with 13 bases sitting between them. The DNA for the CDR3 is TGTGCCAGCAGCCGTGGACGGGGAACTGAAGCTTTCTTT. This gives the protein CASSRGRGTEAFF.

The chain links TRBV4-2 to TRBJ2-5; a weak D match, TRBD2 (5 bases). From germline, CDR1 is LGHNA and CDR2 YNFKEQ. Trimming removed 4 bases at V and 5 bases at J, with 5 bases between. This CDR3 is 11 amino acids long. The DNA of the CDR3 is TGTGCCAGCAGCCGAGGGGAGACCCAGTACTTC. Protein product: CASSRGETQYF.

This rearrangement joins TRBV13 to TRBJ2-5; TRBD1 is a possible D gene (5 bases). The CDR3 has 14 residues. Germline CDR1 reads PRHDT; CDR2 reads FYEKMQ (reference sequence). V was clipped by 5 bases and J by 2 bases, with 12 bases between them. The CDR3 nucleotides read TGTGCCAGCAGCCCCCAGGGCGGACAAGAGACCCAGTACTTC. Protein sequence: CASSPQGGQETQYF. Drawing the rest from reference TRBV13 and TRBJ2-5, the complete variable domain is AAGVIQSPRHLIKEKRETATLKCYPIPRHDTVYWYQQGPGQDPQFLISFYEKMQSDKGSIPDRFSAQQFSDYHSELNMSSLELGDSALYFCASSPQGGQETQYFGPGTRLLVL.

This clone was detected a few times. The chain recombines TRBV6-6 with TRBJ2-7; D unresolved. The germline V gene has CDR1 MNHNY and CDR2 SVGAGI (reference sequence). The CDR3 contains 13 residues. The V gene lost 8 bases and the J gene lost 2 bases, with 13 bases spanning the gap. The CDR3 is CASLLRPPYEQYF. CDR3 coding DNA: TGTGCCAGCTTGCTCAGGCCTCCCTACGAGCAGTACTTC.